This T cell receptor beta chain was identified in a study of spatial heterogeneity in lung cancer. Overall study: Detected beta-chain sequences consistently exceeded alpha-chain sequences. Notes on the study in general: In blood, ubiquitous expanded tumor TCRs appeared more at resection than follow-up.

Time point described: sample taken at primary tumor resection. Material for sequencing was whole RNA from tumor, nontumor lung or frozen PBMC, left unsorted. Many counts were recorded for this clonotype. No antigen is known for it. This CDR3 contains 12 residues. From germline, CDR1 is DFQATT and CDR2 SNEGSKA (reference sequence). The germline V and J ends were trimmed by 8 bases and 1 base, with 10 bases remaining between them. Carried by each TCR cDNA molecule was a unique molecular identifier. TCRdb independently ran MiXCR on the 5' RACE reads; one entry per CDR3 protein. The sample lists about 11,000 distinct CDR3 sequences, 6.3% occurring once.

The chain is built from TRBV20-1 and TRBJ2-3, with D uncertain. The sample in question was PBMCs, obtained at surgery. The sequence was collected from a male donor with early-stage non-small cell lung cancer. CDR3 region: CSSHPGTDTQYF. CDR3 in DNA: TGCAGTTCTCACCCTGGCACAGATACGCAGTATTTT.